This TCR beta chain originates from a study of T-cell reconstitution after alpha-beta-depleted transplantation in children. Unique molecular identifiers tagged the TCRbeta library. TCRdb re-analysed the PCR reads in MiXCR, keeping a single row per CDR3 protein. The data hold approximately 230,000 distinct CDR3 sequences, with about a quarter observed a single time. Sequencing was performed on PBMCs, taken before TCRalphabeta/CD19-depleted stem cell transplant. The source of this sequence is a girl aged 2 to 9 with Fanconi anemia, due to receive a stem cell transplant.

CDR3 in amino acids: CSAQDRSSYNEQFF. CDR3 DNA: TGCAGTGCTCAGGACAGAAGCTCCTACAATGAGCAGTTCTTC. The V and J genes are TRBV20-1 and TRBJ2-1, with D tentatively TRBD1 (6 bases). Germline CDR1 DFQATT, CDR2 SNEGSKA (reference sequence). Trimming cost V 5 bases and J 0 bases, with 11 bases left between them. This CDR3 has 14 residues.